This TCR beta chain is drawn from a study of beta chain features in type 1 diabetes. Sequenced material consisted of expressed TCRB transcripts (all of the isolated RNA was reverse transcribed). Measured with immunoSEQ multiplex PCR; TCRdb has only the in-frame clones, and not every one. The sample holds hundreds of thousands of clones, roughly 12% seen once. Purity of each sorted population was above 95%. The CDR3 is made up of 17 amino acids. Germline V gene data show CDR1 as LNHDA and CDR2 as SQIVND (reference sequence). V lost 3 bases and J lost 0, with 15 bases in between. This TCR was sampled from a man between 18 and 35 years old in good health. The sample was naive CD4+ T cells from blood. The chain uses TRBV19 and TRBJ1-5; weak D call: TRBD1 (6 bases). The CDR3 spells CASSIRGTALSNQPQHF. The CDR3 DNA is TGTGCCAGTAGTATTAGGGGGACGGCCCTTAGCAATCAGCCCCAGCATTTT. The variable domain in full, with the rest retrieved from reference TRBV19 and TRBJ1-5, is DGGITQSPKYLFRKEGQNVTLSCEQNLNHDAMYWYRQDPGQGLRLIYYSQIVNDFQKGDIAEGYSVSREKKESFPLTVTSAQKNPTAFYLCASSIRGTALSNQPQHFGDGTRLSIL.